The next 27 T cell receptor beta chains were all read from a single sample in a study of cytomegalovirus exposure and HLA in healthy donors. The PCR employed 60 Vbeta primers together with 13 Jbeta primers. The method was immunoSEQ multiplex PCR; TCRdb's version includes in-frame clones alone and lacks a portion of them. The sample consists of more than 110,000 clones, about 73% of them appearing once. Sequencing was performed on PBMCs. The origin of the receptors is a woman aged 60-70 years in good health and CMV-seropositive.

Here the CDR3 reads CASSEVGGLISGYTF. The CDR3 DNA reads TGTGCCAGCAGTGAAGTTGGGGGACTAATTAGTGGCTACACCTTC. This chain joins TRBV25-1 and TRBJ1-2; D is possibly TRBD1 (5 bases). The CDR3 extends over 15 amino acids. CDR1 MGHDK and CDR2 SYGVNS come from the germline V gene. V lost 2 bases and J lost 7, with 17 bases in between.

The CDR3 spells CASSYRLEGAMNGYTF. In nucleotides, the CDR3 is TGTGCCAGCAGTTACCGCTTAGAGGGGGCGATGAATGGCTACACCTTC. This chain uses TRBV6-5 with TRBJ1-2, with TRBD1 matching over 7 bases. The CDR3 extends over 16 amino acids. After removal of 2 bases from V and 6 bases from J, the junction contained 12 bases not matched to a gene. Germline loops: CDR1 MNHEY, CDR2 SVGAGI.

The gene calls are TRBV29-1 and TRBJ1-3; the D is unclear. This CDR3 is built from 14 residues. The ends were cut back, 4 bases at V and 4 bases at J, with 14 bases in the middle. Germline V lookup: CDR1 SQVTM, CDR2 ANQGSEA. The CDR3 reads CSVVLSFLGNTIYF. In DNA, the CDR3 is TGCAGCGTTGTACTAAGTTTCCTCGGAAACACCATATATTTT.

The V call is TRBV19, the J call TRBJ1-1, with a weak D call TRBD1 (5 bases). In germline, CDR1 is LNHDA, CDR2 SQIVND (reference sequence). V was shortened by 1 base and J by 7 bases, with 10 bases between the two germline ends. The CDR3 extends over 13 amino acids. CDR3: CASSIAGGGEAFF. DNA for the CDR3: TGTGCCAGTAGTATAGCTGGGGGAGGTGAAGCTTTCTTT.

This clone was found once. The rearrangement uses TRBV5-1 and TRBJ2-5, with TRBD2 matching over 9 bases. The V and J ends lost 0 bases and 5 bases, in that order; junction bases with no gene match: 8. Germline V gives CDR1 SGHRS, CDR2 YFSETQ. The CDR3 consists of 16 residues. The CDR3 sequence is CASSLAPSGAGETQYF. As DNA, the CDR3 is TGCGCCAGCAGCTTGGCCCCTAGCGGGGCGGGGGAGACCCAGTACTTC.

The chain uses TRBV6-5 and TRBJ1-1; D is ambiguous. Germline lookup yields CDR1 MNHEY and CDR2 SVGAGI. Trimming removed 3 bases at V and 2 bases at J, with 13 bases between. The CDR3 totals 15 residues. CDR3 sequence: CASSYRTPKNTEAFF. The CDR3 nucleotides read TGTGCCAGCAGTTATCGCACTCCAAAAAACACTGAAGCTTTCTTT.

This rearrangement joins TRBV6-1 to TRBJ2-1; TRBD2 agrees at 11 bases. The CDR3 is made up of 15 amino acids. The V and J ends lost 5 bases and 5 bases, in that order; junction bases with no gene match: 5. CDR1 and CDR2 from the germline V gene are MNHNS and SASEGT. The CDR3 spells CASSSGTSGHNEQFF. In DNA form, the CDR3 reads TGTGCCAGCAGTTCTGGGACTAGCGGCCACAATGAGCAGTTCTTC.

The chain carries TRBV28 and TRBJ1-1; TRBD1 might be the D (6 bases). There are 15 residues in the CDR3. V was shortened by 7 bases and J by 4 bases, with 19 bases between the two germline ends. Germline V gene sequence: CDR1 MDHEN, CDR2 SYDVKM. Here the CDR3 reads CASIDSGGAFTEAFF. The CDR3 coding sequence is TGTGCCAGCATAGATTCGGGGGGCGCTTTCACTGAAGCTTTCTTT.

The rearrangement uses TRBV7-8 and TRBJ1-1, with a possible D match to TRBD1 (5 bases). Deletions cut 5 bases from V and 4 bases from J, with 17 bases between. The CDR3 covers 15 residues. Germline lookup yields CDR1 SGHVS and CDR2 FQNEAQ. The CDR3 sequence is CASSPGRGTVTEAFF. In DNA form, the CDR3 reads TGTGCCAGCAGCCCGGGCCGGGGGACGGTCACTGAAGCTTTCTTT.

The rearrangement uses TRBV5-1 and TRBJ2-7; D possibly corresponds to TRBD1 (6 bases). The germline CDR1 and CDR2 sequences are SGHRS and YFSETQ. CDR3 length: 14 residues. V was shortened by 3 bases and J by 2 bases, with 12 bases between the two germline ends. The CDR3 coding sequence is TGCGCCAGCAGCTCCGCCGGGACAACCTACGAGCAGTACTTC. Translated, it gives CASSSAGTTYEQYF.

The J gene is TRBJ1-5, the V gene TRBV30; a weak D match, TRBD1 (6 bases). Germline loops: CDR1 GTSNPN, CDR2 SVGIG (reference sequence). V was shortened by 2 bases and J by 0 bases, with 14 bases between the two germline ends. The CDR3 extends over 16 amino acids. CDR3 loop: CAWSPNRANSNQPQHF. The CDR3 DNA reads TGTGCCTGGAGTCCGAACAGGGCTAATAGCAATCAGCCCCAGCATTTT.

About this clone itself: The identical CDR3 is also encoded by other nucleotide sequences in the sample. This CDR3 reads CASSPSGRTDTQYF. The CDR3 DNA reads as TGTGCCAGCAGCCCCTCCGGGAGGACGGATACGCAGTATTTT. The rearrangement uses TRBV9 and TRBJ2-3; TRBD2 agrees at 7 bases. The ends lost 4 bases at V and 6 bases at J; junction bases unmatched: 8. The germline V gene has CDR1 SGDLS and CDR2 YYNGEE. This CDR3 region has 14 residues.

The chain carries TRBV19 and TRBJ2-1; 7 bases align to TRBD1. Per germline, CDR1 LNHDA and CDR2 SQIVND (reference sequence). The J segment lost 4 bases and the V segment lost 4 bases, leaving 10 bases of the junction unmatched. CDR3 size: 16 residues. The CDR3 DNA reads TGTGCCAGTAGTACTCCGACAGGGAACTCATACAATGAGCAGTTCTTC. Amino acids: CASSTPTGNSYNEQFF.

The chain employs TRBV6-1 and TRBJ1-2; D is perhaps TRBD1 (6 bases). The CDR3 has 14 amino acids. The germline V gene encodes CDR1 MNHNS and CDR2 SASEGT. With 3 bases removed from V and 2 bases from J, the gap between germline ends came to 10 bases. The CDR3 nucleotides read TGTGCCAGCAGTGACTTCACAGGGAACTATGGCTACACCTTC. Protein: CASSDFTGNYGYTF.

The rearrangement uses TRBV6-4 and TRBJ2-3; D not certain. This CDR3 has 13 amino acids. In germline, CDR1 is MRHNA, CDR2 SNTAGT. The V gene lost 4 bases and the J gene lost 6 bases, with 11 bases spanning the gap. CDR3 sequence reads: CASSASLFDTQYF. CDR3 DNA sequence: TGTGCCAGCAGTGCCTCCCTTTTTGATACGCAGTATTTT.

The chain has TRBV28 and TRBJ1-5, with 10 bases that match TRBD1. After removal of 6 bases from V and 7 bases from J, the junction contained 3 bases not matched to a gene. Germline V CDR1 and CDR2: MDHEN, SYDVKM. The CDR3 spans 13 residues. The CDR3 DNA reads TGTGCCAGCAGCCGGGACAGGGGACAGCCCCAGCATTTT. The encoded protein is CASSRDRGQPQHF.

This chain links TRBV6-5 with TRBJ2-1; 11 nucleotides align to TRBD2. This CDR3 is 15 amino acids long. Germline trimming cut 6 bases from V and 4 bases from J; bases unmatched to any gene: 5. The germline V gene encodes CDR1 MNHEY and CDR2 SVGAGI. This CDR3 is CASSATSGNYNEQFF. The CDR3 DNA sequence: TGTGCCAGCAGCGCGACTAGCGGGAATTACAATGAGCAGTTCTTC.

The sample holds one count of this clone. The CDR3 spells CSVQGVLREGYTF. Here the CDR3 DNA reads TGCAGCGTTCAAGGAGTACTTCGGGAGGGCTACACCTTC. The chain joins TRBV29-1 to TRBJ1-2; D not resolved. The CDR3 runs 13 residues. Germline V gene lookup returns CDR1 SQVTM and CDR2 ANQGSEA. Trimming pared 5 bases from V and 8 bases from J, leaving 18 bases between.

This clone has more than one count but fewer than ten. The genes are TRBV4-1 and TRBJ2-7, with 8 bases aligning to TRBD1. From germline, CDR1 is MGHRA and CDR2 YSYEKL. The CDR3 length is 17 residues. Trimming took 0 bases from V and 4 from J; bases not matched to a gene: 11. The CDR3, as DNA: TGCGCCAGCAGCCAAGACCATGGGGAGACAGGGGCTTACGAGCAGTACTTC. Protein sequence: CASSQDHGETGAYEQYF.

This clone was seen more than once but under ten times. The chain recombines TRBV9 with TRBJ1-2; perhaps TRBD1 as D (5 bases). The CDR3 extends over 15 amino acids. The V and J ends lost 3 bases and 7 bases respectively, with 19 bases between them. Germline V gives CDR1 SGDLS, CDR2 YYNGEE. The CDR3 sequence: CASSGEDTPLSGYTF. Here the CDR3 DNA reads TGTGCCAGCAGCGGAGAGGACACCCCTTTGTCTGGCTACACCTTC.

J is TRBJ1-1 and V is TRBV25-1; 9 nucleotides line up with TRBD1. CDR1 is MGHDK and CDR2 is SYGVNS in the germline V gene. The junction had 11 bases not matched to a gene; V was cut back by 6 bases and J by 6 bases. The CDR3 has 15 residues. The CDR3 sequence is CASSPTGTGKPEAFF. CDR3 in DNA: TGTGCCAGCAGCCCAACCGGGACAGGGAAACCTGAAGCTTTCTTT.

The chain joins TRBV10-3 to TRBJ1-3; no firm D call. Trimming took off 4 bases at V and 8 bases at J, with 12 bases between the two ends. There are 13 residues in the CDR3. CDR1 and CDR2 from the germline V gene are ENHRY and SYGVKD. This chain's CDR3 is CAISGTVRDTIYF. For the CDR3, the DNA is TGTGCCATCAGTGGGACCGTGAGGGACACCATATATTTT.

This chain uses TRBV4-1 with TRBJ2-3, with D maybe TRBD2 (6 bases). The CDR3 runs 15 residues. The germline V gene encodes CDR1 MGHRA and CDR2 YSYEKL. Trimming stripped 7 bases from V and 3 bases from J, with 17 bases between. The CDR3 is CASTSGGIRTDTQYF. The CDR3 DNA reads as TGCGCCAGCACCAGCGGAGGGATCCGAACAGATACGCAGTATTTT.

The rearrangement links TRBV5-1 to TRBJ2-2; D is perhaps TRBD1 (6 bases). The CDR3 has 14 residues. The germline V gene has CDR1 SGHRS and CDR2 YFSETQ. The V and J ends lost 5 bases and 0 bases respectively, with 8 bases between them. The CDR3 here is CASRWTANTGELFF. CDR3 sequence (DNA): TGCGCCAGCAGGTGGACAGCGAACACCGGGGAGCTGTTTTTT.

V and J are TRBV5-1 and TRBJ1-2; D perhaps matches TRBD1 (5 bases). Trimming removed 4 bases at V and 8 bases at J, with 18 bases between. Germline V gene sequence: CDR1 SGHRS, CDR2 YFSETQ. The CDR3 has 14 residues. The CDR3 DNA is TGCGCCAGCAGCCTATCGACGGGCAGGGTCGGCTACACCTTC. Translation: CASSLSTGRVGYTF.

The chain combines TRBV28 with TRBJ2-1; the match to TRBD2 covers 13 bases. With 4 bases clipped from V and 6 bases from J, the junction kept 6 bases outside the gene matches. The CDR3 totals 16 residues. Germline loops: CDR1 MDHEN, CDR2 SYDVKM. CDR3 region: CASSWTGLAGVNEQFF. The CDR3, as DNA: TGTGCCAGCAGTTGGACAGGACTAGCGGGAGTCAATGAGCAGTTCTTC.

This clone was detected a few times. The V and J genes are TRBV5-4 and TRBJ1-1, with D possibly being TRBD1 (5 bases). This CDR3 comprises 12 residues. Trimming left V 0 bases short and J 6 bases short, with 6 bases between. CDR1 and CDR2 from the germline V gene are SGHNT and YYREEE (reference sequence). The CDR3: CASSLEGAEAFF. Here the CDR3 DNA reads TGTGCCAGCAGCTTGGAAGGGGCTGAAGCTTTCTTT.